These T cell receptor beta chains were read from a single sample in a study of radiotherapy plus CTLA-4 blockade in lung cancer. The method was immunoSEQ multiplex PCR; TCRdb's version includes in-frame clones alone and lacks a portion of them. The sample contains 30,000 or so clones, almost 80% of which appear only once. The input for sequencing was peripheral blood, taken from a patient treated with radiotherapy plus ipilimumab. Receptor source: a human donor with non-small cell lung cancer who had stable disease on radiotherapy plus ipilimumab. Both conserved end residues are trimmed from each CDR3. Only some rows state a clone size, as once, few, many or a class for expanded clones.

V | size | CDR3
TRBV4-1 | NA | ASSQETQRSGYT
TRBV7-9 | NA | ASSLALVGGYT
TRBV27 | NA | ASSLTPQGGIGYT
TRBV11-2 | NA | AHGCDYPTNTQY
TRBV18 | medium-sized | ASSPGTVNQPQH
TRBV9 | NA | ASSVGLGGGETQY
TRBV7-2 | NA | ASSLGGQTQY
TRBV5-1 | NA | ASSLVGSPYEQY
TRBV5-1 | NA | ASSPTGHTTDTQY
TRBV6-4 | few | ASSVGEGIGTEAF
TRBV7-2 | NA | ASSRMTSGLDTQY
TRBV7-9 | NA | ASSSLQQFPSYNSPLH
TRBV5-1 | NA | ASSPHLGAGRSGNTIY
TRBV7-9 | NA | ASSSSGTDYGYT
TRBV30 | NA | AWSGTPNVPQH
TRBV19 | NA | ASSPQGQGAGMYEQF
TRBV6-1 | NA | ASSDGSVDGYT
TRBV27 | NA | ASSSITGELF
TRBV19 | NA | ASSSRNRGLMSNQPQH
TRBV2 | few | ASSLAGGRINEQF
TRBV11-3 | NA | ASSLVQADTQY
TRBV4-3 | NA | ASSQDRSVPNEQY
TRBV27 | NA | ASSPTPLGPQH
TRBV7-2 | NA | ASSLGGQGNYGYT
TRBV4-3 | NA | ASSQDASGSGNTIY
TRBV5-1 | NA | ASSLDLPAADTQY
TRBV6-5 | few | ASDPGQGNGYT
TRBV6-1 | NA | ASRASWGTGELF
TRBV14 | NA | ASSQGMESTQY
TRBV6-4 | NA | ASSLGASSGANVLT
TRBV18 | NA | ASSQTGAPDTQY
TRBV7-9 | NA | ASGGTANEKLF
TRBV5-5 | NA | ASSLDLGGYGYT
TRBV27 | NA | ASRGRGYLDTEAF
TRBV30 | NA | AWSLENQQY
TRBV19 | NA | ASSINWQTEAF
TRBV6-5 | NA | ASSSGQMRETQY
TRBV9 | once | ASSRDNRQGVEAF
TRBV6-6 | few | ASSWDISSGQPQH
TRBV19 | NA | ASAGPGELF
TRBV5-1 | medium-sized | ASSTTDRSSYNSPLH
TRBV11-2 | NA | ASSFGVDSPLH
TRBV6-5 | NA | ASSRTDERTEAF
TRBV19 | NA | ASSSRQPGPGYT
TRBV6-9 | NA | ASSSQGVYGYT
TRBV6-1 | NA | ASRIRQGTNTEAF
TRBV4-3 | NA | ASSLMGGAQETQY
TRBV29-1 | NA | SVRQTNTGELF
TRBV6-1 | NA | ASSRRGGDTQY
TRBV4-3 | NA | ASSQEVSYEQY
TRBV29-1 | once | SVENTQGWTEAF
TRBV7-2 | NA | ASSTGPGQGNQPQH
TRBV19 | NA | ASSFRPINQSQH
TRBV11-3 | few | ASSLHTGELF
TRBV7-2 | NA | ARGGLGGADTQY
TRBV9 | NA | ASSVLAGTYNEQF
TRBV28 | NA | ASSGTGTTNTGELF
TRBV28 | NA | ASSSRTGTGNNEQF
TRBV5-1 | NA | ASSHGQGDVYSTEAF